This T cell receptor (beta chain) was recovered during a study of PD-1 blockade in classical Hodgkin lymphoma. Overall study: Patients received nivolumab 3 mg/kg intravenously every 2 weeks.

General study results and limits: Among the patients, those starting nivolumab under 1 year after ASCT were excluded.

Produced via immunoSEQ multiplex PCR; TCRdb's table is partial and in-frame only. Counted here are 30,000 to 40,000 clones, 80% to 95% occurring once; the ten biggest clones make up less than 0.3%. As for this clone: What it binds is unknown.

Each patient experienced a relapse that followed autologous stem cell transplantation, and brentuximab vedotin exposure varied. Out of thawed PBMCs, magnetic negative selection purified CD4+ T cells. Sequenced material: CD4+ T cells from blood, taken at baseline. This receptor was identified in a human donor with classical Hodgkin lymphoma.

The DNA for the CDR3 is TGTGCCAGCAGCTTATCCGGGGGGATCCTAGCTGGCGAGCAGTACTTC. Amino acids: CASSLSGGILAGEQYF. The chain combines TRBV7-9 with TRBJ2-7; 7 bases fit TRBD2. CDR1 SEHNR and CDR2 FQNEAQ come from the germline V gene (reference sequence). CDR3 length: 16 residues. The V segment lost 2 bases and the J segment 6 bases; nucleotides outside the gene matches: 13.